These 30 T cell receptor beta chains were all obtained from the same sample, sequenced in a study of OX40 agonist ivuxolimab in advanced cancers. Libraries were prepared through the immunoSEQ multiplex PCR assay. TCRdb provides this immuneACCESS table in a form limited to in-frame rearrangements. Some clones are lacking; in checked studies, under half of them reflect an unresolved V gene, and why the rest are absent is not known. The sample yields tens of thousands of clones; about 87% were counted once. The ten most abundant clones make up over 5% of the sample. The sample in question was CD4+ or CD8+ T cells sorted from blood, obtained in a trial of the OX40 agonist ivuxolimab. These receptors came from an adult with an advanced solid tumor such as melanoma, head and neck, liver or kidney cancer.

The chain is built from TRBV15 and TRBJ2-2; no clear D gene. The germline CDR1 and CDR2 sequences are LNHNV and YYDKDF (reference sequence). The CDR3 totals 15 residues. Trimming removed 2 bases at V and 4 bases at J, with 11 bases between. The CDR3 DNA reads as TGTGCCACCAGCAGAAGTAGGGTCGGCACCGGGGAGCTGTTTTTT. Translation gives CATSRSRVGTGELFF.

The chain is built from TRBV27 and TRBJ1-5; D uncertain. This CDR3 is built from 16 residues. The ends were cut back, 6 bases at V and 7 bases at J, with 22 bases in the middle. Germline CDR1 is MNHEY and CDR2 is SMNVEV (reference sequence). The CDR3 coding sequence is TGTGCCAGCAGGTTGAGCACCGGGGTTCCCAACCAGCCCCAGCATTTT. Encoded protein: CASRLSTGVPNQPQHF.

Worth noting for this clone: This sample includes further DNA sequences coding for the same CDR3. This CDR3 is CASSLAQEGSPLHF. The CDR3 coding sequence is TGCGCCAGCAGCTTGGCCCAGGAGGGTTCACCCCTCCACTTT. The rearrangement uses TRBV5-1 and TRBJ1-6; D unclear. CDR1 is SGHRS and CDR2 is YFSETQ in the germline V gene. V lost 0 bases and J lost 9, with 10 bases in between. The CDR3 has 14 residues.

The rearrangement uses TRBV6-1 and TRBJ1-4, with 7 bases fitting TRBD1. V lost 0 bases and J lost 0; bases outside the gene matches: 10. The CDR3 runs 19 residues. CDR1 and CDR2 (germline): MNHNS, SASEGT. The DNA for the CDR3 is TGTGCCAGCAGTGAAGCTTGGGTAGGACAGGTTGCAACTAATGAAAAACTGTTTTTT. Protein: CASSEAWVGQVATNEKLFF.

The J gene is TRBJ1-1, the V gene TRBV5-4; 11 bases match TRBD1. The CDR3 extends over 16 amino acids. Looked up from germline, CDR1 is SGHNT and CDR2 is YYREEE (reference sequence). J lost 5 bases, V lost 2 bases, and 8 bases had no gene match. CDR3 sequence reads: CASSLGRTGGWTEAFF. In DNA, the CDR3 is TGTGCCAGCAGCTTAGGGAGGACAGGGGGCTGGACTGAAGCTTTCTTT.

The chain couples TRBV5-5 to TRBJ2-2; 7 positions agree with TRBD2. Trimming at V came to 2 bases and at J to 4 bases, leaving 5 bases not matched to a gene. CDR1 is SGHKS and CDR2 is YYEKEE in the germline V gene (reference sequence). This CDR3 comprises 15 residues. CDR3 protein: CASSFGREGTGELFF. The CDR3 DNA reads as TGTGCCAGCAGCTTCGGCAGGGAGGGCACCGGGGAGCTGTTTTTT.

V and J are TRBV2 and TRBJ2-2, with TRBD2 matching over 11 bases. CDR1 and CDR2 from the germline V gene are SNHLY and FYNNEI. The junction had 7 bases not matched to a gene; V was cut back by 6 bases and J by 4 bases. This CDR3 is built from 16 residues. This CDR3 is CASSDSGGAVTGELFF. The CDR3 bases are TGTGCCAGCAGCGATAGCGGGGGGGCTGTCACCGGGGAGCTGTTTTTT.

This clone was seen a single time. The V and J genes are TRBV5-4 and TRBJ2-1, with a tentative D call TRBD2 (6 bases). The germline V gene has CDR1 SGHNT and CDR2 YYREEE (reference sequence). V was trimmed by 4 bases and J by 8 bases, leaving 7 bases between them. CDR3 length: 11 residues. The CDR3 region has the DNA TGTGCCAGCAGCAGGGACTATGAGCAGTTCTTC. Its protein product is CASSRDYEQFF.

CDR3 in amino acids: CASRDGGLSYEQYF. The DNA for the CDR3 is TGTGCCAGCAGAGATGGCGGCCTCTCCTACGAGCAGTACTTC. V is TRBV2 and J is TRBJ2-7; no clear D gene. The CDR3 sequence is 14 residues long. Trimming removed 6 bases at V and 0 bases at J, with 12 bases between. The germline V gene encodes CDR1 SNHLY and CDR2 FYNNEI.

This sequence joins TRBV5-1 and TRBJ1-6; 7 bases match TRBD1. CDR1 is SGHRS and CDR2 is YFSETQ in the germline V gene. With 3 bases clipped from V and 10 bases from J, the junction kept 4 bases outside the gene matches. This CDR3 comprises 13 residues. The CDR3 region has the DNA TGCGCCAGCAGCTCACAGGGGCGATCACCCCTCCACTTT. Translating gives CASSSQGRSPLHF.

The V call is TRBV5-6, the J call TRBJ1-2; TRBD1 might be the D (5 bases). The V and J ends lost 4 bases and 2 bases respectively, with 12 bases between them. The CDR3 totals 14 residues. Looked up from germline, CDR1 is SGHDT and CDR2 is YYEEEE. This CDR3 is CASSLWGVNYGYTF. In nucleotides, the CDR3 is TGTGCCAGCAGCCTCTGGGGGGTGAACTATGGCTACACCTTC. Using reference TRBV5-6 and TRBJ1-2 for the parts outside the CDR3, the full variable domain is DAGVTQSPTHLIKTRGQQVTLRCSPKSGHDTVSWYQQALGQGPQFIFQYYEEEERQRGNFPDRFSGHQFPNYSSELNVNALLLGDSALYLCASSLWGVNYGYTFGSGTRLTVV.

The chain combines TRBV5-1 with TRBJ2-7; D remains unclear. CDR1 and CDR2 (germline): SGHRS, YFSETQ. The CDR3 is made up of 12 amino acids. Trimming cost V 0 bases and J 3 bases, with 4 bases left between them. CDR3 coding DNA: TGCGCCAGCAGCTTGGTTGGCTACGAGCAGTACTTC. It translates to CASSLVGYEQYF.

The V call is TRBV30, the J call TRBJ1-5; TRBD1 agrees at 7 bases. The germline V gene encodes CDR1 GTSNPN and CDR2 SVGIG (reference sequence). This CDR3 is 13 amino acids long. V was clipped by 3 bases and J by 6 bases; unmatched bases: 5. DNA for the CDR3: TGTGCCTGGAGGGCACAGGGGTCTCAGCCCCAGCATTTT. It specifies CAWRAQGSQPQHF.

J is TRBJ2-1 and V is TRBV7-2; D remains unclear. The ends were cut back, 4 bases at V and 0 bases at J, with 10 bases in the middle. Germline CDR1 SGHTA, CDR2 FQGNSA. The CDR3 length is 15 residues. CDR3 loop: CASSSGGSSYNEQFF. CDR3 nucleotide sequence: TGTGCCAGCAGCTCTGGTGGTTCCTCCTACAATGAGCAGTTCTTC.

J is TRBJ2-5 and V is TRBV4-1, with D possibly being TRBD1 or TRBD2 (5 bases each). The length of the CDR3 is 15 residues. V dropped 6 bases and J dropped 7 bases, with 21 bases sitting between them. From germline, CDR1 is MGHRA and CDR2 YSYEKL. CDR3: CASSSGGTKEGTQYF. CDR3 DNA sequence: TGCGCCAGCAGTTCTGGGGGAACAAAAGAAGGGACCCAGTACTTC.

The chain recombines TRBV29-1 with TRBJ2-7; 8 nucleotides align to TRBD1. Germline V gene lookup returns CDR1 SQVTM and CDR2 ANQGSEA. CDR3 length: 14 residues. The trim removed 6 bases at V and 3 bases at J, leaving 10 bases unmatched. The CDR3 coding sequence is TGCAGCGTACGACAGGGGATGGGGGTCTACGAGCAGTACTTC. It encodes CSVRQGMGVYEQYF.

The chain uses TRBV18 and TRBJ1-5; D not certain. The CDR3 length is 15 residues. Germline V gene lookup returns CDR1 KGHSH and CDR2 LQKENI. With 2 bases removed from V and 0 bases from J, the gap between germline ends came to 8 bases. The CDR3, as DNA: TGTGCCAGCTCACCAAGTCATTATAGCAATCAGCCCCAGCATTTT. Its protein product is CASSPSHYSNQPQHF.

The chain uses TRBV6-6 and TRBJ1-6; no firm D call. The CDR3 totals 16 residues. The germline gives CDR1 MNHNY, CDR2 SVGAGI (reference sequence). V gave up 0 bases and J gave up 6 bases, with 12 bases separating them. The CDR3 bases are TGTGCCAGCAGTTACTCTGCTGTGAACCCTAATTCACCCCTCCACTTT. It yields the protein CASSYSAVNPNSPLHF.

The V call is TRBV2, the J call TRBJ2-1, with 11 bases identical to TRBD2. V gave up 8 bases and J gave up 7 bases; unmatched junction bases: 7. This CDR3 is 14 amino acids long. Per germline, CDR1 SNHLY and CDR2 FYNNEI. The CDR3 nucleotides read TGTGCCAGCTGGGGGCTAGCGGGGGGTAATGAGCAGTTCTTC. The encoded protein is CASWGLAGGNEQFF. The variable domain in full, completed from reference TRBV2 and TRBJ2-1, reads EPEVTQTPSHQVTQMGQEVILRCVPISNHLYFYWYRQILGQKVEFLVSFYNNEISEKSEIFDDQFSVERPDGSNFTLKIRSTKLEDSAMYFCASWGLAGGNEQFFGPGTRLTVL.

The chain couples TRBV6-5 to TRBJ1-2; 11 bases line up with TRBD1. J was trimmed by 8 bases and V by 0 bases; bases with no gene match: 8. Germline V gene data show CDR1 as MNHEY and CDR2 as SVGAGI. The CDR3 spans 16 residues. In nucleotides, the CDR3 is TGTGCCAGCAGTTACTCGTCTCCGGGACAGGGGGAGGGCTACACCTTC. Translating it yields CASSYSSPGQGEGYTF.

This clone has a single count. This chain links TRBV6-6 with TRBJ2-1; D perhaps matches TRBD2 (6 bases). This CDR3 contains 15 residues. Germline loops: CDR1 MNHNY, CDR2 SVGAGI (reference sequence). Trimming left V 2 bases short and J 7 bases short, with 15 bases between. The DNA for the CDR3 is TGTGCCAGCAGTTACGGTCCGGGAGTTCGGAATGAGCAGTTCTTC. Its translation: CASSYGPGVRNEQFF.

The chain carries TRBV5-5 and TRBJ2-3; either TRBD1 or TRBD2 may supply D (5 bases each). Germline CDR1 and CDR2: SGHKS and YYEKEE (reference sequence). The CDR3 runs to 15 residues. Trimming stripped 4 bases from V and 5 bases from J, with 17 bases between. The DNA for the CDR3 is TGTGCCAGCAGCACGGAGGCAGGGTGGATAGATACGCAGTATTTT. It encodes CASSTEAGWIDTQYF.

V and J are TRBV21-1 and TRBJ2-3; TRBD1 is the table's D call and was not checked against the DNA. TRBV21-1 is listed as a pseudogene. The CDR3 covers 17 residues. CDR3 loop: CASSKATAPSSTDTQYF. The CDR3 DNA follows: TGTGCCAGCAGCAAAGCGACAGCCCCCTCTAGCACAGATACGCAGTATTTT.

The CDR3 loop reads CASSFGQGNGQYF. As DNA, the CDR3 is TGCGCCAGCAGCTTTGGACAGGGAAACGGGCAGTACTTC. The chain links TRBV5-1 to TRBJ2-7; 8 bases are shared with TRBD1. The CDR3 is made up of 13 amino acids. V gave up 2 bases and J gave up 9 bases; unmatched junction bases: 7. Germline V gives CDR1 SGHRS, CDR2 YFSETQ.

This clone has just a few counts. The rearrangement links TRBV7-6 to TRBJ1-6, with 12 positions matching TRBD1. CDR3 length: 16 residues. The germline V gene encodes CDR1 SGHVS and CDR2 FNYEAQ. V dropped 0 bases and J dropped 9; count of bases not matched to a gene: 3. This CDR3 reads CASSLAGQGASSPLHF. The CDR3 region has the DNA TGTGCCAGCAGCTTAGCGGGACAGGGGGCTAGTTCACCCCTCCACTTT. Filled out from reference TRBV7-6 and TRBJ1-6, the complete variable domain reads GAGVSQSPRYKVTKRGQDVALRCDPISGHVSLYWYRQALGQGPEFLTYFNYEAQQDKSGLPNDRFSAERPEGSISTLTIQRTEQRDSAMYRCASSLAGQGASSPLHFGNGTRLTVT.

V gene TRBV28 combines with J gene TRBJ1-5; 7 bases are a match to TRBD1. Looked up from germline, CDR1 is MDHEN and CDR2 is SYDVKM. Trimming took 5 bases from V and 4 from J; bases not matched to a gene: 5. The CDR3 is 14 residues long. The CDR3, as DNA: TGTGCCAGCAGTACTACAGGGGATAATCAGCCCCAGCATTTT. Its protein is CASSTTGDNQPQHF.

This chain uses TRBV18 with TRBJ1-2; D unresolved. Trimming removed 2 bases from V and 4 bases from J, with 8 bases in between. Looked up from germline, CDR1 is KGHSH and CDR2 is LQKENI. The CDR3 spans 13 residues. CDR3 bases: TGTGCCAGCTCACCATCCAACCTCTATGGCTACACCTTC. This codes for CASSPSNLYGYTF.

The rearrangement joins TRBV5-1 to TRBJ1-3; D not resolved. Between the trimmed V and J ends, which lost 4 bases and 2 bases, there was a span of 10 bases. This CDR3 has 14 residues. Germline V gene sequence: CDR1 SGHRS, CDR2 YFSETQ. CDR3 nucleotide sequence: TGCGCCAGCAGCCCCCAAGTTCCTGGAAACACCATATATTTT. Translation gives CASSPQVPGNTIYF.

The J gene is TRBJ1-1, the V gene TRBV6-5; D unclear. The CDR3 has 15 residues. Deletions cut 6 bases from V and 6 bases from J, with 20 bases between. Germline V lookup: CDR1 MNHEY, CDR2 SVGAGI. CDR3 amino acids: CASRAARERLAEAFF. Here the CDR3 DNA reads TGTGCCAGCAGGGCCGCCCGGGAGCGGTTAGCTGAAGCTTTCTTT.

The rearrangement joins TRBV5-4 to TRBJ2-2; 7 nucleotides agree with TRBD2. Germline loops: CDR1 SGHNT, CDR2 YYREEE (reference sequence). This CDR3 contains 16 residues. Trimming removed 6 bases from V and 4 bases from J; junction bases left unmatched: 12. The CDR3 region has the DNA TGTGCCAGCACCTCCCAAGCGGGATTACTCACCGGGGAGCTGTTTTTT. As protein: CASTSQAGLLTGELFF.